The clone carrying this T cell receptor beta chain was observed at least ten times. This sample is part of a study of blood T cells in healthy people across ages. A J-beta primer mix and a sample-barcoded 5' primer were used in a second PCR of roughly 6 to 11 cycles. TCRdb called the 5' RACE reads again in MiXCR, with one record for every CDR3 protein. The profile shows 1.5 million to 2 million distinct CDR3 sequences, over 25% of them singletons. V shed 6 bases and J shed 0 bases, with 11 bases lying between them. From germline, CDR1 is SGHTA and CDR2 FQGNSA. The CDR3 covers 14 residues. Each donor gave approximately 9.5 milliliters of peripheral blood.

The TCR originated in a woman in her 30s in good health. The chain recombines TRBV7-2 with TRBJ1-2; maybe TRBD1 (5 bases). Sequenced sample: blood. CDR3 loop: CASSQPGSNYGYTF. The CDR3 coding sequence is TGTGCCAGCAGTCAACCAGGGTCTAACTATGGCTACACCTTC.